The TCR beta chain described here comes from a study of Graves' ophthalmopathy and Graves' hyperthyroidism (dated by TCRdb to about 2018). Background on the whole study: Peripheral blood samples were taken at the time of initial diagnosis, before any treatment was given. In roughly 6 hyperthyroidism patients, the T-cell repertoire of thyroid tissue was compared with the T-cell repertoire of blood. In total, approximately 130 blood samples were TCR-sequenced: 40 to 45 ophthalmopathy, under 80 hyperthyroidism and approximately 17 hyperthyroidism-to-ophthalmopathy patients. An independent validation cohort comprised 18 hyperthyroidism patients and 15 to 17 patients who later progressed from hyperthyroidism to ophthalmopathy. To explore V-J signatures that separate ophthalmopathy from hyperthyroidism, a discovery set of 95 to 100 patients was enrolled, consisting of about 43 with ophthalmopathy and around 57 with stable hyperthyroidism. Once sampling was done, hyperthyroidism patients were given methimazole at a starting dose of 30 mg daily, while ophthalmopathy patients were given high-dose intravenous methylprednisolone. TCR beta repertoire signatures were used to distinguish Graves' ophthalmopathy from Graves' hyperthyroidism and to predict progression to ophthalmopathy. The 100 discovery patients were divided at random into training and test sets in a 7:3 ratio. General study outcomes and caveats: Among expanded thyroid clonotypes with frequency above 0.001, most also showed up in blood, which suggests that blood repertoires may reflect the thyroid immune response. Sample size was not statistically predetermined, and group allocation was not concealed from the investigators. In validation, the model predicted ophthalmopathy progression with 70.59% sensitivity and about 73% specificity; some 13 predicted patients were CT-confirmed with GO in a median of around 6 months. The 13-signature model separated ophthalmopathy from stable hyperthyroidism with 85% to 90% sensitivity and approximately 83% specificity in cross-validation, and 80%/75% in the test set.

Hyperthyroidism was considered stable if no progression to ophthalmopathy occurred within 18 months of follow-up. Patients with hyperthyroidism were aged 18 to 65 years, had been newly diagnosed, and had a disease duration of less than 2 months. Anyone with other autoimmune diseases, uncontrolled infections, pregnancy or lactation was excluded from the study. Diagnosis relied on clinical symptoms, serum thyroxine, TRAb, thyroid ultrasound and orbital computed tomography. PBMCs were isolated from about 10 ml of fresh peripheral blood by Ficoll-Paque density gradient centrifugation. Total RNA was extracted with Trizol reagent and quality-checked on an Agilent 2100 Bioanalyzer. This clonotype has at least ten counts. Its antigen is still unknown. Base qualities are missing; no much larger clone stands one base away. The junction carries 14 bases between V and J, which are trimmed by 6 bases and 0 bases respectively. Taken from cysteine to phenylalanine, the CDR3 has 16 residues. Here the CDR3 DNA is all that survives: 48 bases in frame from base 1. Via the germline V gene, CDR1 is MNHNS and CDR2 SASEGT.

For repertoire sequencing, the TCR beta CDR3 regions were amplified from RNA transcripts. A first-round RT-PCR used HTBI primers with the Qiagen OneStep RT-PCR kit, followed by a second-round multiplex PCR, size selection and purification. Libraries were sequenced on an Illumina HiSeq2000 using paired-end 100 bp reads. On the authors' methods: SOAPnuke was used to process the reads, throwing out any read that had adapters, had uncalled bases, had a mean Phred below 15, or lacked an exact constant-primer or identifier match. COPE v1.2.5 was used to merge high-quality paired reads. Clonotypes were defined as unique nucleotide sequences and were aligned to IMGT TRB V, D and J references using MiTCR v1.1. The analysis was limited to V-J combinations with a frequency above 0.0001, which together covered 99% to 99.2% of repertoires. A TCR clonal expansion and chaos score per V-J combination was defined as the ratio of F50 clonal expansion to chaos observed in the TCRdist matrix. Features were reduced by Welch's t-statistics and random forest to some 13 V-J combinations, which fed a naive Bayes classifier. Thyroid-blood repertoire similarity was quantified with the Morisita-Horn index. Using fastp trimming at Q25 and MiXCR clonotype assembly, TCRdb reanalyzed the public sequencing data and kept in-frame beta chains. Identical CDR3 protein sequences are pooled into one entry, listed with their most common genes and DNA. The V and J calls here are based on TCRdb, not the publication. In all, the sample holds hundreds of thousands of distinct CDR3 sequences, and about a fifth of those were seen once. 7.1% of the sample is in the top ten clones.

The chain joins TRBV6-1 to TRBJ2-2, with the D gene uncertain. The specimen was peripheral blood. The TCR was taken from a woman under 30 with stable Graves' hyperthyroidism. Some clones in this sample may be carry-over from other donors' samples. Donor details come from another sample of the same person, matched by shared clones. CDR3 protein: CASRRTAFSNTGELFF. The nucleotide sequence reads as follows: TGTGCCAGCAGGCGAACAGCCTTCTCGAACACCGGGGAGCTGTTTTTT.